This TCR beta chain stems from a study of spatial heterogeneity in lung cancer. As for the study in general: Researchers sequenced follow-up PBMC samples if they had them, and these came a median of roughly two years after resection. Alpha-chain detections were consistently fewer than beta-chain detections among the sequences. Unique TCR and UMI combinations averaged more than ten appearances each in raw reads.

Time point specified: blood at routine non-recurrence follow-up after resection. TCRs were sequenced from unsorted whole RNA of tumor, nontumor lung or PBMC. Many counts were recorded for this clonotype. J gave up 7 bases and V 8 bases, and 5 bases lay outside the gene matches. From germline, CDR1 is SGHVS and CDR2 FQNEAQ. This CDR3 region has 14 residues. Unique molecular identifiers tagged every individual TCR cDNA molecule. TCRdb redid the calling of the 5' RACE reads with MiXCR, one entry per CDR3 protein. The sample yields tens of thousands of distinct CDR3 sequences, around 5.9% seen once. This sample comprised PBMCs, obtained at follow-up. This sequence joins TRBV7-8 and TRBJ2-1, with 13 nucleotides matching TRBD2. The receptor was derived from a male donor with early-stage non-small cell lung cancer. The chain's CDR3 is CASLGLAGVNEQFF. In nucleotides, the CDR3 is TGTGCCAGCCTAGGACTAGCGGGAGTAAATGAGCAGTTCTTC.